This record covers a single T cell receptor beta chain. TCRdb's table, derived via immunoSEQ multiplex PCR, lists solely in-frame clones and lacks some. In the table there are over 75,000 clones, roughly four fifths of which are singletons. This CDR3 is built from 12 residues. V lost 5 bases and J lost 6, with 7 bases in between. This sample was taken from a study of control samples from healthy donors and cancer patients. The material sequenced was blood. V usage is TRBV12-3 or TRBV12-4 and J usage is TRBJ2-2; D is perhaps TRBD1 (5 bases). The receptor's source is a man in his 60s in good health. The CDR3 DNA reads TGTGCCAGCAGTCCAGGGTCCGGGGAGCTGTTTTTT. Protein: CASSPGSGELFF.